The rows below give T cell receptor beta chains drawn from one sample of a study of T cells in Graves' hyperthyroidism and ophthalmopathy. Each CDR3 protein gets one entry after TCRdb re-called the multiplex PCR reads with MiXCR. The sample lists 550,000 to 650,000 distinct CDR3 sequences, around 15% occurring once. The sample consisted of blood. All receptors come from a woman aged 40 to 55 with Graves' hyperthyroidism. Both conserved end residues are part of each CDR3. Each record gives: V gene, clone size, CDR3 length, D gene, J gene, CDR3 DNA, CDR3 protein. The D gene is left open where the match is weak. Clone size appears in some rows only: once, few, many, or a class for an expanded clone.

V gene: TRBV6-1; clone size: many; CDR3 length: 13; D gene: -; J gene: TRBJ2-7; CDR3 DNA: TGTGCCAGCAACCCCCCTGGGCCCTACGAGCAGTACTTC; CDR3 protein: CASNPPGPYEQYF
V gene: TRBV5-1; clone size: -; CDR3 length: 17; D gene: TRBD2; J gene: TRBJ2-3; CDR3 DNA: TGCGCCGGCAGCTTCGTGACTAGCAGAAAGATCACAGATACGCAGTATTTT; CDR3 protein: CAGSFVTSRKITDTQYF
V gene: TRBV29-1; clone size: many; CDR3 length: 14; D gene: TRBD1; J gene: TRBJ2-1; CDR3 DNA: TGCAGCGTTAGAGGGGGCGAAACCTACAATGAGCAGTTCTTC; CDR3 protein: CSVRGGETYNEQFF
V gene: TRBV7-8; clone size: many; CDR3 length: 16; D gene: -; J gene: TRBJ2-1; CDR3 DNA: TGTGCCAGCAGCTCCCTCCGCGCGGGCTCCTACAATGAGCAGTTCTTC; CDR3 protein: CASSSLRAGSYNEQFF
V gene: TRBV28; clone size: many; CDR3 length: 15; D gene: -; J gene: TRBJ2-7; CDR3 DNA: TGTGCCAGCAGTTTAATGCTAGCGCTACCCTACGAGCAGTACTTC; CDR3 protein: CASSLMLALPYEQYF
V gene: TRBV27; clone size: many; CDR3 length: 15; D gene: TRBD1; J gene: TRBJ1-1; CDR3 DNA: TGTGCCAGCAGTCCACAGGGGCCCCAGTACACTGAAGCTTTCTTT; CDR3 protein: CASSPQGPQYTEAFF
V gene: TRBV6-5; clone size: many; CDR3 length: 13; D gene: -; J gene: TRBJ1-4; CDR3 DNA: TGTGCCAGCAGTCTTCCCTGGGGTGAAAAACTGTTTTTT; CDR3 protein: CASSLPWGEKLFF
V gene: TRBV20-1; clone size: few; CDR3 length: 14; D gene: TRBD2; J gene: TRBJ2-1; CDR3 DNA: TGCAGTGCGGATTCACTAGCGGGCATCAATGAGCAGTTCTTC; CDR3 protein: CSADSLAGINEQFF
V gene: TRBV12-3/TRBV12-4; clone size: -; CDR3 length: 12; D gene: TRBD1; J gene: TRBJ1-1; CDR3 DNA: TGTGCCAGCAGTACGACAGGGGCTGAAGCTTTCTTT; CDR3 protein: CASSTTGAEAFF
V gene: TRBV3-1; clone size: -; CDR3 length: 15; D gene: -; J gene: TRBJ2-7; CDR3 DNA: TGTGCCAGCAGTCATACAGGGACCCTTTCCCACGAGCAGTACTTC; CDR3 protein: CASSHTGTLSHEQYF
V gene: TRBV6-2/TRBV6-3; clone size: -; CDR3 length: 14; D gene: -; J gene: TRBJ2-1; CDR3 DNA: TGTGCCAGCCGACATAGCGGAGGGGACAATGAGCAGTTCTTC; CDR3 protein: CASRHSGGDNEQFF
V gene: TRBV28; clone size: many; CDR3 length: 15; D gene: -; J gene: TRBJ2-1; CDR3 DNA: TGTGCCAGCAGTCAGACAGACTGGCGTATTCATGAGCAGTTCTTC; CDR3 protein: CASSQTDWRIHEQFF
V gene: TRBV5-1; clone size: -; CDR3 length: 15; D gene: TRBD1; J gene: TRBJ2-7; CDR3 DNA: TGCGCCAGCAGCCTCCAAGGACAGGGTCACTACGAGCAGTACTTC; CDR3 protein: CASSLQGQGHYEQYF
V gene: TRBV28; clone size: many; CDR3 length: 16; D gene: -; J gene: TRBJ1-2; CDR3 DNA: TGTGCCAGCAACCTCTTCAGGTCCCTTTATGACTATGGCTACACCTTC; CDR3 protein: CASNLFRSLYDYGYTF
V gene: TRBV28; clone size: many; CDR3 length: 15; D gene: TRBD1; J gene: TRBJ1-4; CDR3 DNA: TGTGCCAGCAGTCCCGGCGGACAGGGGAATGAAAAACTGTTTTTT; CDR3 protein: CASSPGGQGNEKLFF
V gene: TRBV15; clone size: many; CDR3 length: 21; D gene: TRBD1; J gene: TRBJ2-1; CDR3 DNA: TGTGCCACCAGCAACCCGACCACTCCGGGACAGGGTCGCGCCTCCTACAATGAGCAGTTCTTC; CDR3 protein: CATSNPTTPGQGRASYNEQFF
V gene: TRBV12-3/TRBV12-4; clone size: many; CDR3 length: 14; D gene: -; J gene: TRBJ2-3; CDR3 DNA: TGTGCCAGCAGTTTGACTAGACTTACAGATACGCAGTATTTT; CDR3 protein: CASSLTRLTDTQYF
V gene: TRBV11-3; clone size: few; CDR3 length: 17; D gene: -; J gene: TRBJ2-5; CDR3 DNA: TGTGCCAGCAGCTTAGTAACGTTGGGCCGCGCCGAGGAGACCCAGTACTTC; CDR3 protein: CASSLVTLGRAEETQYF
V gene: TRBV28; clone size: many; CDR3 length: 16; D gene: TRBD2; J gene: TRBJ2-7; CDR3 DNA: TGTGCCAGCAGTTCGGTACTAGCGGGTGACGATTACGAGCAGTACTTC; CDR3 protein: CASSSVLAGDDYEQYF
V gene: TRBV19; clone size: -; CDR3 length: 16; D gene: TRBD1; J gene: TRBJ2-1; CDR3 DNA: TGTGCCAGTAGCCGTGAGGGGGCCAGCTCCTACAATGAGCAGTTCTTC; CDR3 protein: CASSREGASSYNEQFF
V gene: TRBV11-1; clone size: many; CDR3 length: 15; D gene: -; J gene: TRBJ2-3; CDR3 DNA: TGTGCCAGCAGCTTACTCTCGGGAAGCACAGATACGCAGTATTTT; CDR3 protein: CASSLLSGSTDTQYF
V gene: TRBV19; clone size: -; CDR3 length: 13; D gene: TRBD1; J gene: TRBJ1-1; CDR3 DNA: TGTGCCACTACGCGACAGGGGGGCACTGAAGCTTTCTTT; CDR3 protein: CATTRQGGTEAFF
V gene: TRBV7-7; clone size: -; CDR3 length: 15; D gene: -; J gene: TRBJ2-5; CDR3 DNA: TGTGCTAGCAGCGAGGGTCGACAGTCTGAAGGGACCCAGTACTTC; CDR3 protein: CASSEGRQSEGTQYF
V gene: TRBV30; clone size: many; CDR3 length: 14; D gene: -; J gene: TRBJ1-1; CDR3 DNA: TGTGCCTGGAGTGTCCGGGCCCAGAACACTGAAGCTTTCTTT; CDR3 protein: CAWSVRAQNTEAFF
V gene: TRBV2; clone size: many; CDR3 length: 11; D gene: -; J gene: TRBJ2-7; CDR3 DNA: TGTGCCAGCAGTGTCTTAGACGAGCAGTACTTC; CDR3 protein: CASSVLDEQYF
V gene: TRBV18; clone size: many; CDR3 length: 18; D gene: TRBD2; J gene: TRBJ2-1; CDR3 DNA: TGTGCCAGCTCACCCCCGGCGGGAGGGACTCAAGGAAACAATGAGCAGTTCTTC; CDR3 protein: CASSPPAGGTQGNNEQFF
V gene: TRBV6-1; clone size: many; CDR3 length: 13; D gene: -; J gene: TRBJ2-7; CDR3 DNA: TGTGCCAGCAGTGGTAGGGACCCCTACGAGCAGTACTTC; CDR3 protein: CASSGRDPYEQYF
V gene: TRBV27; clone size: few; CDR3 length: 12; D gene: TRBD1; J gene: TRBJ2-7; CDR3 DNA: TGTGCCACCGCGACAGGGGTTAACGAGCAGTACTTC; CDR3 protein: CATATGVNEQYF
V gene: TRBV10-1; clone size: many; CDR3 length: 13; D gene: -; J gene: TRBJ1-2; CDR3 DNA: TGCGCCAGCAGCCAAGTCAGGGACCATGGCTACACCTTC; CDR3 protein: CASSQVRDHGYTF
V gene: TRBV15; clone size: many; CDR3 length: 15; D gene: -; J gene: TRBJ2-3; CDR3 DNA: TGTGCCACCAGCAGAGCCCCAGAAGGCACAGATACGCAGTATTTT; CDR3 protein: CATSRAPEGTDTQYF
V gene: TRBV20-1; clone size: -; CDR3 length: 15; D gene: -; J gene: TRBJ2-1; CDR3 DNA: TGCAGTGCTAGAGAGCCACAGTTCTTATACAATGAGCAGTTCTTC; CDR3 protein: CSAREPQFLYNEQFF
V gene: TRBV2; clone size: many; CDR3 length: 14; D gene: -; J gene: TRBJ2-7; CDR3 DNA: TGTGCCAGCACCGTGGGTAGAGAGTACTACGAGCAGTACTTC; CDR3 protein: CASTVGREYYEQYF
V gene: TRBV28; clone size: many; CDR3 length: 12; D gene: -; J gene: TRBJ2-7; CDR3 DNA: TGTGCCAGCAGTTGGAGAAGAGACGAGCAGTACTTC; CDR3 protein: CASSWRRDEQYF
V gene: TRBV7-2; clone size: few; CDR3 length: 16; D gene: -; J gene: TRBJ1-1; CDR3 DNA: TGTGCCAGCAGCTTAGGAGGGGGGTGGCAGTATCCTGAAGCTTTCTTT; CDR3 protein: CASSLGGGWQYPEAFF
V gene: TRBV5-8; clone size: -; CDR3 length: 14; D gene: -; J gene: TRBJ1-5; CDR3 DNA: TGTGCCAGCAGCTTGGAGGCAGGGGTTCAGCCCCAGCATTTT; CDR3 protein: CASSLEAGVQPQHF
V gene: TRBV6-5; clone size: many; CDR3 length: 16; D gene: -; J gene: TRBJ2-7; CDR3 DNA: TGTGCCAGCACCCACGTGGGTTCTAGCTCCTCCTACGAGCAGTACTTC; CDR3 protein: CASTHVGSSSSYEQYF
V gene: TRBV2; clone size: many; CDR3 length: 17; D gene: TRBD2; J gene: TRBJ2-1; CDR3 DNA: TGTGCCAGCAGAGACCCGACTAGCGGGTATTCCTACAATGAGCAGTTCTTC; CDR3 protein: CASRDPTSGYSYNEQFF
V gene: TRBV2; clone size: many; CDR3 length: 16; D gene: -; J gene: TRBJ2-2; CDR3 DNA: TGTGCCAGCACCCTGCAGGGGACGACGATCACCGGGGAGCTGTTTTTT; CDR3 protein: CASTLQGTTITGELFF
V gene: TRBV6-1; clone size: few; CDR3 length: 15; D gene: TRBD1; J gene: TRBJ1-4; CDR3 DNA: TGTGCCAGCAGTGAGGCCGGGACAGTGAATGAAAAACTGTTTTTT; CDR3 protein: CASSEAGTVNEKLFF
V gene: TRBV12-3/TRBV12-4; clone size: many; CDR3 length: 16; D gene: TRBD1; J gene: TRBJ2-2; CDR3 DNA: TGTGCCAGCATCCGACCGGACAGGGGAAGGACCGGGGAGCTGTTTTTT; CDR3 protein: CASIRPDRGRTGELFF
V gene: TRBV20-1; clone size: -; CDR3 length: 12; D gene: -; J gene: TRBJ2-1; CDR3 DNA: TGCAGTGCTAGCGGAGGGAACAATGAGCAGTTCTTC; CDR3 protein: CSASGGNNEQFF
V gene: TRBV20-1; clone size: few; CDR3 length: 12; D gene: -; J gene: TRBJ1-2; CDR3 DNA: TGCAGTGCTAGTATCAGCTTCTATGGCTACACCTTC; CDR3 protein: CSASISFYGYTF
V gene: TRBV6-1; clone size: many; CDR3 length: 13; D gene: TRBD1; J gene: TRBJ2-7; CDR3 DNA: TGTGCCAGCAGTAAGGGGACAGACTACGAGCAGTACTTC; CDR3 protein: CASSKGTDYEQYF
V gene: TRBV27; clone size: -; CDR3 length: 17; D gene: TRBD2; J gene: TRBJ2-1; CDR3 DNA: TGTGCCAGCAGCAGACTGGGGACTAGCGGGACTGACAATGAGCAGTTCTTC; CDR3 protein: CASSRLGTSGTDNEQFF
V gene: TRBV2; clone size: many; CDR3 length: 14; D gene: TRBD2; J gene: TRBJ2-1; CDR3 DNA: TGTGCCAGCCTAGCGGGAGGGCTGTTAAATGAGCAGTTCTTC; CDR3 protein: CASLAGGLLNEQFF
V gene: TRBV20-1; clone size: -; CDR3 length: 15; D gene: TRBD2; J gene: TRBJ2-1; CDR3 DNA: TGCAGTGCTTCGGCCCTAGCGGGAGCTTACAATGAGCAGTTCTTC; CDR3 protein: CSASALAGAYNEQFF
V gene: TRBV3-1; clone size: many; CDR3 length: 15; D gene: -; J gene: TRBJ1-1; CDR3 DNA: TGTGCCAGCAGCCAAAATCCGGGCCTCAACACTGAAGCTTTCTTT; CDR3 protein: CASSQNPGLNTEAFF
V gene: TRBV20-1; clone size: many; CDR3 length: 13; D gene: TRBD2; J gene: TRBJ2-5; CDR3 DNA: TGCAGTGGAACGGGAGGATACCAAGAGACCCAGTACTTC; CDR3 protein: CSGTGGYQETQYF